These T cell receptor beta chains were read from a single sample in a study of immune characterization of retroperitoneal liposarcoma. In TCRdb, the PCR reads were re-called with MiXCR into one record per CDR3 protein. The sample lists 2,000 to 2,500 distinct CDR3 sequences; around a third were seen once. Sequenced input: tumor tissue. The origin of the receptors is a male donor with retroperitoneal liposarcoma. Each CDR3 is given with its conserved first and last residue. D genes are given only for firm matches. Only part of the rows carry a size: once, few, many, or a class if the clone is expanded.

V gene: TRBV20-1; clone size: -; J gene: TRBJ2-1; D gene: TRBD2; CDR3 DNA: TGCAGGGGACTAGCGGGAACACAGGAGTTCTTC; CDR3 protein: CRGLAGTQEFF
V gene: TRBV5-1; clone size: -; J gene: TRBJ2-2; D gene: -; CDR3 DNA: TGCGCCAGCAGCTTGTACGGAGCGAACACCGGGGAGCTGTTTTTT; CDR3 protein: CASSLYGANTGELFF
V gene: TRBV27; clone size: once; J gene: TRBJ2-1; D gene: -; CDR3 DNA: TGTGCCAGCAGTCTCGACTTCGCAAACAATGAGCAGTTCTTC; CDR3 protein: CASSLDFANNEQFF
V gene: TRBV7-2; clone size: medium-sized; J gene: TRBJ2-1; D gene: -; CDR3 DNA: TGTGCCAGCAGCTTAAGAGAGACCCAGTTCTTC; CDR3 protein: CASSLRETQFF
V gene: TRBV30; clone size: -; J gene: TRBJ2-1; D gene: TRBD1; CDR3 DNA: TGTGCCTGGAGCGGGGGACAGGGGGCTAGGAATGAGCAGTTCTTC; CDR3 protein: CAWSGGQGARNEQFF
V gene: TRBV6-8; clone size: once; J gene: TRBJ1-1; D gene: TRBD1; CDR3 DNA: TGTGCCAGCAGCGGGACAGGGGTCAACACTGAAGCTTTCTTT; CDR3 protein: CASSGTGVNTEAFF
V gene: TRBV12-5; clone size: -; J gene: TRBJ2-5; D gene: -; CDR3 DNA: TGTGCTAGTGGTCCCTCACGCCAAGAGACCCAGTACTTC; CDR3 protein: CASGPSRQETQYF
V gene: TRBV6-5; clone size: -; J gene: TRBJ2-1; D gene: -; CDR3 DNA: TGTGCCAGCAGTCAGACACCCTCCTACAATGAGCAGTTCTTC; CDR3 protein: CASSQTPSYNEQFF
V gene: TRBV7-3; clone size: -; J gene: TRBJ2-7; D gene: -; CDR3 DNA: TGTGCCAGCAGCCCGGGTGCGAGGAGCTCCTACAATGAGCAGTACTTC; CDR3 protein: CASSPGARSSYNEQYF
V gene: TRBV6-4; clone size: -; J gene: TRBJ1-2; D gene: -; CDR3 DNA: TGTGCCAGCAGTGCGGATGGCTATGGCTACACCTTC; CDR3 protein: CASSADGYGYTF
V gene: TRBV6-1; clone size: large; J gene: TRBJ2-2; D gene: -; CDR3 DNA: TGTGCCAGCAGTTTCCAAGCCTATCTGGCGACCGGGGAGCTGTTTTTT; CDR3 protein: CASSFQAYLATGELFF
V gene: TRBV7-2; clone size: medium-sized; J gene: TRBJ2-7; D gene: TRBD1; CDR3 DNA: TGTGCCAGCAGTCGCTACGGGACAGTTTCCTACGAGCAGTACTTC; CDR3 protein: CASSRYGTVSYEQYF
V gene: TRBV27; clone size: -; J gene: TRBJ2-1; D gene: TRBD1; CDR3 DNA: TGTGCCAGCAGCCAGACAGGGACCTACAATGAGCAGTTCTTC; CDR3 protein: CASSQTGTYNEQFF
V gene: TRBV12-3/TRBV12-4; clone size: large; J gene: TRBJ2-7; D gene: TRBD2; CDR3 DNA: TGTGCCAGCAGTCCCACGACTAGCGGGAGGTTATACGAGCAGTACTTC; CDR3 protein: CASSPTTSGRLYEQYF
V gene: TRBV9; clone size: few; J gene: TRBJ2-3; D gene: -; CDR3 DNA: TGTGCCAGCAGCGGAGCCTACCACACAGATACGCAGTATTTT; CDR3 protein: CASSGAYHTDTQYF
V gene: TRBV11-2; clone size: -; J gene: TRBJ2-1; D gene: -; CDR3 DNA: TGTGCCAGCGTCCCTACTAGCTACTACAATGAGCAGTTCTTC; CDR3 protein: CASVPTSYYNEQFF
V gene: TRBV6-1; clone size: medium-sized; J gene: TRBJ2-7; D gene: -; CDR3 DNA: TGTGCCAGCAATACGGGACGTCGCTACGAGCAGTACTTC; CDR3 protein: CASNTGRRYEQYF
V gene: TRBV9; clone size: -; J gene: TRBJ2-5; D gene: -; CDR3 DNA: TGTGCCAGCAGCCTAGGTTGGGGGATCCAAGAGACCCAGTACTTC; CDR3 protein: CASSLGWGIQETQYF
V gene: TRBV6-6; clone size: -; J gene: TRBJ2-1; D gene: -; CDR3 DNA: TGTGCCAGCAGTTACGCCGCCTACGAGCAGTTCTTC; CDR3 protein: CASSYAAYEQFF
V gene: TRBV6-1; clone size: medium-sized; J gene: TRBJ2-1; D gene: -; CDR3 DNA: TGTGCCAGCAGTGAACAAGAGACCCAGTTCTTC; CDR3 protein: CASSEQETQFF
V gene: TRBV10-2; clone size: medium-sized; J gene: TRBJ2-2; D gene: TRBD2; CDR3 DNA: TGCGCCAGCAGATCGGGGGGTCTTGGGGAGCTGTTTTTT; CDR3 protein: CASRSGGLGELFF
V gene: TRBV12-3/TRBV12-4; clone size: -; J gene: TRBJ2-1; D gene: -; CDR3 DNA: TGTGCCAGCAGTCAGTCAGGGGTTGGCTACGGGAATGAGCAGTTCTTC; CDR3 protein: CASSQSGVGYGNEQFF
V gene: TRBV6-1; clone size: large; J gene: TRBJ2-5; D gene: -; CDR3 DNA: TGTGCCAGCAGTTATAACCAAGAGACCCAGTACTTC; CDR3 protein: CASSYNQETQYF
V gene: TRBV9; clone size: -; J gene: TRBJ2-5; D gene: TRBD2; CDR3 DNA: TGTGCCAGCAGCGTAGGAAATTTTCGGCTAGCGGGAGGTGAGACCCAGTACTTC; CDR3 protein: CASSVGNFRLAGGETQYF
V gene: TRBV11-3; clone size: few; J gene: TRBJ2-2; D gene: TRBD1; CDR3 DNA: TGTGCCAGCAGCTATGGACAGGGGCAGAGCACCGGGGAGCTGTTTTTT; CDR3 protein: CASSYGQGQSTGELFF
V gene: TRBV27; clone size: -; J gene: TRBJ2-3; D gene: -; CDR3 DNA: TGTGCCAGCAGTTTTTTCAGTAGCACAGATACGCAGTATTTT; CDR3 protein: CASSFFSSTDTQYF
V gene: TRBV7-2; clone size: medium-sized; J gene: TRBJ2-6; D gene: TRBD1; CDR3 DNA: TGTGCCAGCAGCTCTGACAGGGCTGGGGCCAACGTCCTGACTTTC; CDR3 protein: CASSSDRAGANVLTF
V gene: TRBV7-2; clone size: few; J gene: TRBJ2-3; D gene: TRBD2; CDR3 DNA: TGTGCCAGCAGCTTAGGGGTCGGCGGGGGGGTAACAGATACGCAGTATTTT; CDR3 protein: CASSLGVGGGVTDTQYF
V gene: TRBV6-5; clone size: -; J gene: TRBJ2-6; D gene: -; CDR3 DNA: TGTGCCAGCAGTGAAGAGGGTAGGGCTGGGGCCAACGTCCTGACTTTC; CDR3 protein: CASSEEGRAGANVLTF
V gene: TRBV6-1; clone size: large; J gene: TRBJ2-1; D gene: -; CDR3 DNA: TGTGCCAGCAGTCGTCCCCTGGATCACAATGAGCAGTTCTTC; CDR3 protein: CASSRPLDHNEQFF
V gene: TRBV6-6; clone size: once; J gene: TRBJ2-7; D gene: -; CDR3 DNA: TGTGCCAGCAGTGGGCCCGGGGGAACCTACGAGCAGTACTTC; CDR3 protein: CASSGPGGTYEQYF
V gene: TRBV28; clone size: -; J gene: TRBJ2-3; D gene: -; CDR3 DNA: TGTGCCACCCAGGGTAGCCGTGACACAGATACGCAGTATTTT; CDR3 protein: CATQGSRDTDTQYF